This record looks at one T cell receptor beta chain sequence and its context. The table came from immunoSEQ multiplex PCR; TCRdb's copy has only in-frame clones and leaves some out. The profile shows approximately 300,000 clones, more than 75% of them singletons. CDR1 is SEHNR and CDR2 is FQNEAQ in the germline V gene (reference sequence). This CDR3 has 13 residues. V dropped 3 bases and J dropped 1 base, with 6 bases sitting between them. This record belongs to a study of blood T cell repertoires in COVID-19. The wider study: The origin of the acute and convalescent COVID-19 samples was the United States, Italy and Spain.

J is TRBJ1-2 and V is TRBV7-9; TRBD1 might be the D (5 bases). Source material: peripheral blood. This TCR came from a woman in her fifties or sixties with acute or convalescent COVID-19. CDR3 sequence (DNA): TGTGCCAGCAGCTTTAGGGGTAACTATGGCTACACCTTC. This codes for CASSFRGNYGYTF.